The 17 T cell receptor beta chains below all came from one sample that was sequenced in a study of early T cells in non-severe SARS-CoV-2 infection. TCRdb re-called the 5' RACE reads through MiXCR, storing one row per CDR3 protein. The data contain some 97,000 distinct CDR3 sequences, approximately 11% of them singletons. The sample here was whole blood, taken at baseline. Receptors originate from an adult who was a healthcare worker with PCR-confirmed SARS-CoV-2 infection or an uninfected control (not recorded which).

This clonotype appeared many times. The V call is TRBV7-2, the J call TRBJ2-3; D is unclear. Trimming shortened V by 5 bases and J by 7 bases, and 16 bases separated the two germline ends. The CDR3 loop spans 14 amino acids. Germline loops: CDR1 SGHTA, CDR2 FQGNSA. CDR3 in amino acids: CASSPGPGVYTQYF. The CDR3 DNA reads TGTGCCAGCAGCCCAGGCCCTGGGGTCTATACGCAGTATTTT.

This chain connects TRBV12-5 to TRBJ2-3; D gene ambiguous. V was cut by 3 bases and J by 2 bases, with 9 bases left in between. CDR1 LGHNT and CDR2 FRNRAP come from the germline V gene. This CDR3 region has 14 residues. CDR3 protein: CASGFGAPTDTQYF. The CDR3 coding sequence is TGTGCTAGTGGTTTTGGAGCTCCCACAGATACGCAGTATTTT. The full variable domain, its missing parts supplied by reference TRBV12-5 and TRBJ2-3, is DARVTQTPRHKVTEMGQEVTMRCQPILGHNTVFWYRQTMMQGLELLAYFRNRAPLDDSGMPKDRFSAEMPDATLATLKIQPSEPRDSAVYFCASGFGAPTDTQYFGPGTRLTVL.

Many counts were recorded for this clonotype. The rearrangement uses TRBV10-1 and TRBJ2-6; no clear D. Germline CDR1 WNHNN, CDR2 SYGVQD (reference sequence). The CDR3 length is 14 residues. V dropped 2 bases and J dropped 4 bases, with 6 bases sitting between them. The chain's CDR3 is CASSESSGANVLTF. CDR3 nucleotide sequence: TGCGCCAGCAGTGAGAGTTCCGGGGCCAACGTCCTGACTTTC.

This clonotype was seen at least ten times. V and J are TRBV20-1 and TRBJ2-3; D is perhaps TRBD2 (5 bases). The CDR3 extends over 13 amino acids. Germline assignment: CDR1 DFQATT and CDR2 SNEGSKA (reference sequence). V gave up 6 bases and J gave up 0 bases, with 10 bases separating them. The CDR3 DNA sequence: TGCAGTGCCGACCGGGGAAGCACAGATACGCAGTATTTT. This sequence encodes CSADRGSTDTQYF.

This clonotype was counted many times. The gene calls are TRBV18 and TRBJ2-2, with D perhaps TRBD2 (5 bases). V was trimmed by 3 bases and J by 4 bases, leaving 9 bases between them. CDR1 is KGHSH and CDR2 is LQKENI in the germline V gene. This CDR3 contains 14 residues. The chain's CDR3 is CASSPTRGTGELFF. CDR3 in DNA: TGTGCCAGCTCACCTACCCGGGGCACCGGGGAGCTGTTTTTT.

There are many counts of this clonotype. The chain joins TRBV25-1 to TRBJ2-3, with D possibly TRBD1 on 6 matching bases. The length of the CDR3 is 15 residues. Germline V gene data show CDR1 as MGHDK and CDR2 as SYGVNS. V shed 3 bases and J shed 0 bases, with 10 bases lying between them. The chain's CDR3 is CASSEDRSSTDTQYF. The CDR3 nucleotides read TGTGCCAGCAGTGAGGACAGATCTAGCACAGATACGCAGTATTTT.

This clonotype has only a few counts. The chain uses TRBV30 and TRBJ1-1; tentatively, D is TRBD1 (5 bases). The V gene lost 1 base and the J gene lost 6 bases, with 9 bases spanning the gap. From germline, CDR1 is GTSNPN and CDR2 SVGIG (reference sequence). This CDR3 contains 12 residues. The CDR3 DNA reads TGTGCCTGGAGTGGGGGAGGGGCTGAAGCTTTCTTT. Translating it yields CAWSGGGAEAFF.

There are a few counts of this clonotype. CDR3 in DNA: TGTGCCAGCAGCTTGGGGGACGAGCAGTACTTC. This gives the protein CASSLGDEQYF. This chain connects TRBV5-6 to TRBJ2-7; D is uncertain. Trimming shortened V by 0 bases and J by 5 bases, and 3 bases separated the two germline ends. The CDR3 is made up of 11 amino acids. Germline V gene data show CDR1 as SGHDT and CDR2 as YYEEEE. Full variable domain (rest looked up from reference TRBV5-6 and TRBJ2-7): DAGVTQSPTHLIKTRGQQVTLRCSPKSGHDTVSWYQQALGQGPQFIFQYYEEEERQRGNFPDRFSGHQFPNYSSELNVNALLLGDSALYLCASSLGDEQYFGPGTRLTVT.

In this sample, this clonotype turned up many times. This CDR3 is CASSLGEQGFQPQHF. The CDR3 nucleotides read TGTGCCAGCAGCTTAGGGGAACAGGGATTTCAGCCCCAGCATTTT. The chain recombines TRBV7-2 with TRBJ1-5; D is possibly TRBD1 (6 bases). V lost 1 base, J lost 6 bases, and 13 bases lay in between. The germline CDR1 and CDR2 sequences are SGHTA and FQGNSA. The CDR3 covers 15 residues.

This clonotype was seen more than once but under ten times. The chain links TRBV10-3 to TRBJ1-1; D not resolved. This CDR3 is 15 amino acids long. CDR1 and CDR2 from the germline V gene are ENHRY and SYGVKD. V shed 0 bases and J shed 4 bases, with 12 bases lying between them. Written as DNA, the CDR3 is TGTGCCATCAGTGAGTCGAACGGGGTGACCACTGAAGCTTTCTTT. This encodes CAISESNGVTTEAFF.

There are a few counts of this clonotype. The chain's CDR3 is CASSIGNQPQHF. The CDR3 DNA follows: TGTGCCAGTAGTATCGGCAATCAGCCCCAGCATTTT. J is TRBJ1-5 and V is TRBV19, with D unresolved. V was clipped by 3 bases and J by 2 bases, with 2 bases between them. The length of the CDR3 is 12 residues. Germline V lookup: CDR1 LNHDA, CDR2 SQIVND (reference sequence).

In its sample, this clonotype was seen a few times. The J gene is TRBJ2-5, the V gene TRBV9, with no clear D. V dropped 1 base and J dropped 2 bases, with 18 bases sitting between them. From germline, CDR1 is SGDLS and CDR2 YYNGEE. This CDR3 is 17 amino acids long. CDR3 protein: CASSVSSSQAPQETQYF. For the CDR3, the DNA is TGTGCCAGCAGCGTATCAAGCTCTCAGGCCCCACAAGAGACCCAGTACTTC. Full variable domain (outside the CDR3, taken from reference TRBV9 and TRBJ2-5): DSGVTQTPKHLITATGQRVTLRCSPRSGDLSVYWYQQSLDQGLQFLIQYYNGEERAKGNILERFSAQQFPDLHSELNLSSLELGDSALYFCASSVSSSQAPQETQYFGPGTRLLVL.

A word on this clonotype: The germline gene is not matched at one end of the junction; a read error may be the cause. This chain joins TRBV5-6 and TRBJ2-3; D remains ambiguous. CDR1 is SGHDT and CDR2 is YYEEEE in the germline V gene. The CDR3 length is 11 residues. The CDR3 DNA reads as TGTACCAGCAGCTTAGGCCAAACGCAGTATTTT. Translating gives CTSSLGQTQYF.

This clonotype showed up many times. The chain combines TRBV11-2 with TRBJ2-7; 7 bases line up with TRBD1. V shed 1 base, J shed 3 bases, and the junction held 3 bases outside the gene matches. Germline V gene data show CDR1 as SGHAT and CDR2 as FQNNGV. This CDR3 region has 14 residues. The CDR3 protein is CASSLGDSIYEQYF. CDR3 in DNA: TGTGCCAGCAGCTTAGGGGACAGTATCTACGAGCAGTACTTC.

This chain's CDR3 is CASSYSKFETVNTGELFF. Written as DNA, the CDR3 is TGTGCCAGCAGTTACTCGAAGTTCGAGACAGTGAACACCGGGGAGCTGTTTTTT. V is TRBV6-7 and J is TRBJ2-2, with TRBD1 as a possible D gene (5 bases). TRBV6-7 carries the ORF label, with uncertain function. The CDR3 spans 18 residues. V was clipped by 0 bases and J by 1 base, with 15 bases between them.

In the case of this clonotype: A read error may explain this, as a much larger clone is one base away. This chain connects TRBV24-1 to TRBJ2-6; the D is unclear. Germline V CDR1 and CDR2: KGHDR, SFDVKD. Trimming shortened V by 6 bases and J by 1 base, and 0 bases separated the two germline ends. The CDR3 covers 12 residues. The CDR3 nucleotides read TGTGCCACCAGTTCTGGGGCCAACGTCCTGACTTTC. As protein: CATSSGANVLTF.

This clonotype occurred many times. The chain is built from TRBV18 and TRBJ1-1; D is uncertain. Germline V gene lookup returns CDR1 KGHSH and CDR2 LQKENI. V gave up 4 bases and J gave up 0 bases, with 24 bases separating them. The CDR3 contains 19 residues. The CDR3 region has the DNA TGTGCCAGCTCACTAGCACAGTGGGAACTGGTTACGGTGAACACTGAAGCTTTCTTT. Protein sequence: CASSLAQWELVTVNTEAFF.